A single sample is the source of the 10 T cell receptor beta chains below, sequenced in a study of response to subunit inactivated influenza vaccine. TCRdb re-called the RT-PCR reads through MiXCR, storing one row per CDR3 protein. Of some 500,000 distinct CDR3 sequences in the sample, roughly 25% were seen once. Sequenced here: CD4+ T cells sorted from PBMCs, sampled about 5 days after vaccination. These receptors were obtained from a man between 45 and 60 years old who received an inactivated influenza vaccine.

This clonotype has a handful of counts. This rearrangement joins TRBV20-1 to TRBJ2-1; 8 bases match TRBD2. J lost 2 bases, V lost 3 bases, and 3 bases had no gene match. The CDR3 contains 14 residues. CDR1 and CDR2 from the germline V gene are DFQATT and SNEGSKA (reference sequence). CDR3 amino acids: CSASSGVAYNEQFF. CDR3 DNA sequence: TGCAGTGCTAGTAGCGGGGTGGCCTACAATGAGCAGTTCTTC.

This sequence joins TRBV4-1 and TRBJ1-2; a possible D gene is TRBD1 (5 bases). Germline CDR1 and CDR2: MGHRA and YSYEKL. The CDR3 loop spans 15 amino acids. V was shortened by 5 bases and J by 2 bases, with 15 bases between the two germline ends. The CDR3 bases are TGCGCCAGCAGCGAGATGGTAGGGGTGAACTATGGCTACACCTTC. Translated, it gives CASSEMVGVNYGYTF.

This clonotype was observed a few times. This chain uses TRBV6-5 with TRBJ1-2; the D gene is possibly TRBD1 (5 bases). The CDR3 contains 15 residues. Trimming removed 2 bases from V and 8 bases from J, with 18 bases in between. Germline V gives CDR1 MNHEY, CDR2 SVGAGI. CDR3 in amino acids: CASSYNGARLSGYTF. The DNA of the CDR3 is TGTGCCAGCAGTTACAATGGGGCAAGGTTGTCAGGCTACACCTTC.

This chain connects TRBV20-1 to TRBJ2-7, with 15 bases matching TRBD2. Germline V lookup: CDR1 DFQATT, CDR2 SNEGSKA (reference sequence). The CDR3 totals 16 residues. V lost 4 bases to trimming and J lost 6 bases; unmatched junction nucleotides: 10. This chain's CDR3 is CSATGTSGGLLGEQYF. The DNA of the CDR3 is TGCAGTGCTACCGGGACTAGCGGGGGGCTATTAGGCGAGCAGTACTTC.

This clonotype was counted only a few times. The CDR3: CASSSTGENEQFF. The CDR3 DNA reads TGTGCCAGCAGCTCCACAGGGGAAAATGAGCAGTTCTTC. V and J are TRBV7-2 and TRBJ2-1, with 7 bases fitting TRBD1. With 4 bases clipped from V and 7 bases from J, the junction kept 4 bases outside the gene matches. The CDR3 totals 13 residues. Germline V gene sequence: CDR1 SGHTA, CDR2 FQGNSA.

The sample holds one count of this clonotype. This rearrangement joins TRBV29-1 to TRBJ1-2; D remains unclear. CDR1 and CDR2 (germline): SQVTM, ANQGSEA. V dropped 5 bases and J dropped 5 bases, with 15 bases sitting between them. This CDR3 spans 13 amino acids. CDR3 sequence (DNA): TGCAGCGTTCTCGCCAGAGATCTATATGGCTACACCTTC. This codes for CSVLARDLYGYTF.

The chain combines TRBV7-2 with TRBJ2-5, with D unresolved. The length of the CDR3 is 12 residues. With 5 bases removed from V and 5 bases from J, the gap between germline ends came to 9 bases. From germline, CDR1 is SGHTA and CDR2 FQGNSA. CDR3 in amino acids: CASSPPVETQYF. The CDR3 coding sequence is TGTGCCAGCAGCCCCCCGGTGGAGACCCAGTACTTC.

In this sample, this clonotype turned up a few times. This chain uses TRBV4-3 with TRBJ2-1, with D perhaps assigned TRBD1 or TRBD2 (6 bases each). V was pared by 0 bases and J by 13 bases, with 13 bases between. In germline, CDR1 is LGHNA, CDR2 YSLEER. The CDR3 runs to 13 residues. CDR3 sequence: CASSQDTQGGQFF. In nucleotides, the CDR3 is TGCGCCAGCAGCCAAGATACACAGGGAGGACAGTTCTTC.

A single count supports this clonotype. The CDR3 coding sequence is TGTGCCAGCAGCCCCACCCTGGACCTTTCGGGTGAGCAGTTCTTC. It yields the protein CASSPTLDLSGEQFF. The chain combines TRBV30 with TRBJ2-1; no reliable D call. Trimming cost V 8 bases and J 9 bases, with 26 bases left between them. Looked up from germline, CDR1 is GTSNPN and CDR2 is SVGIG (reference sequence). CDR3 length: 15 residues.

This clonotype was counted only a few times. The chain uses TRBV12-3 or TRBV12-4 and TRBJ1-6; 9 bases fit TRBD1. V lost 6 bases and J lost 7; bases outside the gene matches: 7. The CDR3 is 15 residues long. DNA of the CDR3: TGTGCCAGCAGGATCGGACAGGGGAAGAATTCACCCCTCCACTTT. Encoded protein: CASRIGQGKNSPLHF.